This T cell receptor (beta chain) was observed in a study of CD8+ T cells in alopecia areata. As for the study in general: Among treated patients, oral tofacitinib was administered at 5 to 10 mg twice daily.

General observations from the study: Tofacitinib significantly decreased scalp clonality and expanded CD8+ clones among top 100.

Documented treatment: oral pan-JAK inhibitor, 5-10 mg twice daily. The sample holds one count of this clone. Antigen unknown. This CDR3 has 13 amino acids. The J segment lost 5 bases and the V segment lost 4 bases, leaving 2 bases of the junction unmatched. Looked up from germline, CDR1 is SNHLY and CDR2 is FYNNEI. Following extraction, RNA underwent reverse transcription to cDNA, which served as the sequencing template. Using immunoSEQ multiplex PCR, the repertoire was profiled, and TCRdb retains in-frame clones only, with some absent. Of around 200,000 clones listed, under 70% were seen once; the top ten hold 4.2%.

Sequenced material: CD4+ T cells sorted from blood, taken at week 4, from a patient treated with tofacitinib. The source of this sequence is a human donor with alopecia areata. This chain joins TRBV2 and TRBJ1-1, with 9 bases matching TRBD1. The chain's CDR3 is CASSGQGGTEAFF. In DNA, the CDR3 is TGTGCCAGCAGTGGACAGGGGGGTACTGAAGCTTTCTTT.